In its sample, the clone carrying this TCR beta chain was seen a few times. The entry originates in a study of blood T cells in healthy people across ages. Primed by a sample-barcoded 5' primer and a J-beta primer mix, a second PCR proceeded for roughly 6 to 12 cycles. TCRdb reanalysed the 5' RACE reads using MiXCR and keeps one entry per CDR3 protein. The sample lists about 1.5 million distinct CDR3 sequences, about 43% occurring once. This receptor was obtained from a woman between 18 and 29 years old in good health. Sequenced input: blood.

The CDR3 is CASSLSGRVKNIQYF. The CDR3 DNA is TGTGCCAGCAGCTTGAGCGGGAGGGTCAAAAACATTCAGTACTTC. The V and J genes are TRBV11-2 and TRBJ2-4, with 10 nucleotides matching TRBD2. This CDR3 comprises 15 residues. Losses at the gene ends were 3 bases for V and 3 bases for J; bases not matched to a gene: 2. In germline, CDR1 is SGHAT, CDR2 FQNNGV.